This T cell receptor (beta chain) was obtained from a study of T-cell memory formation after mild COVID-19. Study-level results: There was no confirmation that second-wave clones peaking on day 37 were SARS-CoV-2 specific. Pre-infection memory held some responding clones, suggesting pre-existing cross-reactive T cells responded.

Trimming left V 5 bases short and J 3 bases short, with 17 bases between. The CDR3 is 16 residues long. CDR1 is DFQATT and CDR2 is SNEGSKA in the germline V gene (reference sequence). This clonotype came up a few times. Its antigen is undetermined. From 5'RACE with constant-segment primers came TCR alpha and TCR beta cDNA libraries that carried sample barcodes and UMIs. MiXCR was run by TCRdb on the 5' RACE reads, yielding one entry per CDR3 protein. This table has some 350,000 distinct CDR3 sequences, 10% to 15% appearing once. The clonotype originates from a man between 18 and 29 years old who had mild COVID-19 (a few samples of this study predate the infection). Cell type and time point are not known. Material for sequencing was PBMCs or a T cell subset sorted from them (not recorded which). The genes are TRBV20-1 and TRBJ1-6; unclear D gene. The CDR3 here is CSARPSSGNYNSPLHF. The CDR3 nucleotides read TGCAGTGCTCGGCCTTCTAGCGGCAACTATAATTCACCCCTCCACTTT.